Below are 25 T cell receptor beta chains sequenced from a single sample in a study of T cell responses to AZD1222 COVID-19 vaccine. Libraries were prepared by immunoSEQ multiplex PCR; TCRdb keeps only in-frame clonotypes and omits some of them. The data show 100,000 or so clones, with more than 70% seen just once and less than 9.5% held by the top ten. Source: peripheral blood, taken on day 0 of AZD1222 vaccination. These receptors all stem from an adult in good health.

The chain links TRBV6-6 to TRBJ1-5; no firm D call. This CDR3 region has 13 residues. Trimming removed 2 bases at V and 7 bases at J, with 9 bases between. The germline V gene has CDR1 MNHNY and CDR2 SVGAGI (reference sequence). Here the CDR3 reads CASSYEGLQPQHF. CDR3 nucleotide sequence: TGTGCCAGCAGTTACGAGGGTTTACAGCCCCAGCATTTT.

J is TRBJ2-3 and V is TRBV3-1 (or the pseudogene TRBV3-2); 14 nucleotides agree with TRBD2. The CDR3 runs 16 residues. Germline loops: CDR1 LGHDT, CDR2 YNNKEL (reference sequence). Trimming removed 5 bases from V and 3 bases from J; junction bases left unmatched: 4. The CDR3 is CASSIRTSGRTDTQYF. CDR3 bases: TGTGCCAGCAGCATCCGGACTAGCGGGAGGACAGATACGCAGTATTTT.

The chain joins TRBV2 to TRBJ2-1; 9 nucleotides match TRBD1. Germline V gives CDR1 SNHLY, CDR2 FYNNEI. The CDR3 totals 16 residues. V gave up 5 bases and J gave up 10 bases; unmatched junction bases: 15. The CDR3 region has the DNA TGTGCCAGCAGTCCTTTTTCCGGGACAGGGAGGGGAGAGCAGTTCTTC. Encoded protein: CASSPFSGTGRGEQFF.

The chain carries TRBV6-1 and TRBJ1-4, with D maybe TRBD1 (5 bases). V lost 1 base, J lost 9 bases, and 15 bases lay in between. There are 15 residues in the CDR3. Germline lookup yields CDR1 MNHNS and CDR2 SASEGT. The CDR3 sequence is CASSEESPGRKKLFF. In nucleotides, the CDR3 is TGTGCCAGCAGTGAAGAATCCCCAGGGAGGAAAAAACTGTTTTTT.

The chain joins TRBV7-9 to TRBJ1-1; D is possibly TRBD1 (6 bases). The CDR3 covers 16 residues. The V end lost 1 base, the J end lost 6 bases, and 18 bases lay between the germline ends. Germline V gene sequence: CDR1 SEHNR, CDR2 FQNEAQ (reference sequence). CDR3: CASSLVVGAAGAEAFF. The CDR3 DNA reads TGTGCCAGCAGCTTAGTTGTGGGGGCCGCGGGGGCTGAAGCTTTCTTT. Based on the CDR3 plus reference TRBV7-9 and TRBJ1-1, the full variable domain is DTGVSQNPRHKITKRGQNVTFRCDPISEHNRLYWYRQTLGQGPEFLTYFQNEAQLEKSRLLSDRFSAERPKGSFSTLEIQRTEQGDSAMYLCASSLVVGAAGAEAFFGQGTRLTVV.

The chain employs TRBV19 and TRBJ2-5; 15 bases fit TRBD2. The CDR3 consists of 15 residues. J lost 5 bases, V lost 9 bases, and 7 bases had no gene match. Germline CDR1 LNHDA, CDR2 SQIVND (reference sequence). CDR3 amino acids: CASSGTSGRWETQYF. The CDR3 region has the DNA TGTGCCAGCAGTGGGACTAGCGGGAGGTGGGAGACCCAGTACTTC.

Here the CDR3 reads CASSWTGQEKLFF. In DNA form, the CDR3 reads TGTGCCAGCAGCTGGACAGGGCAAGAAAAACTGTTTTTT. The chain combines TRBV11-2 with TRBJ1-4, with TRBD1 matching 8 bases. The CDR3 runs to 13 residues. J was trimmed by 8 bases and V by 4 bases; bases with no gene match: 3. Per germline, CDR1 SGHAT and CDR2 FQNNGV. Variable domain in full (rest from reference TRBV11-2 and TRBJ1-4): EAGVAQSPRYKIIEKRQSVAFWCNPISGHATLYWYQQILGQGPKLLIQFQNNGVVDDSQLPKDRFSAERLKGVDSTLKIQPAKLEDSAVYLCASSWTGQEKLFFGSGTQLSVL.

The chain carries TRBV15 and TRBJ1-3; D remains ambiguous. Germline V lookup: CDR1 LNHNV, CDR2 YYDKDF (reference sequence). The CDR3 runs to 15 residues. V gave up 2 bases and J gave up 0 bases, with 8 bases separating them. CDR3 region: CATSRQTVSGNTIYF. The CDR3 region has the DNA TGTGCCACCAGCAGACAGACGGTCTCTGGAAACACCATATATTTT. Based on the CDR3 plus reference TRBV15 and TRBJ1-3, the full variable domain is DAMVIQNPRYQVTQFGKPVTLSCSQTLNHNVMYWYQQKSSQAPKLLFHYYDKDFNNEADTPDNFQSRRPNTSFCFLDIRSPGLGDTAMYLCATSRQTVSGNTIYFGEGSWLTVV.

V and J are TRBV6-2 or TRBV6-3 and TRBJ2-5; no clear D gene. Germline CDR1 reads MNHEY; CDR2 reads SVGEGT. V lost 6 bases, J lost 5 bases, and 19 bases lay in between. This CDR3 is built from 15 residues. Written as DNA, the CDR3 is TGTGCCAGCAGCCAACTACTCAGACCACGGGAGACCCAGTACTTC. Translating gives CASSQLLRPRETQYF.

This chain links TRBV18 with TRBJ1-2, with D perhaps matching TRBD1 (6 bases). The CDR3 is 14 amino acids. Germline loops: CDR1 KGHSH, CDR2 LQKENI. The V end was cut by 6 bases, the J end by 4 bases, with 15 bases between. CDR3 in DNA: TGTGCCAGCTCGCCCGTCAGGGGTATCTATGGCTACACCTTC. It is translated as CASSPVRGIYGYTF.

This sequence joins TRBV5-4 and TRBJ1-1, with no clear D. This CDR3 region has 14 residues. V lost 3 bases and J lost 5, with 14 bases in between. CDR1 is SGHNT and CDR2 is YYREEE in the germline V gene (reference sequence). CDR3 sequence: CASSSHTMGTEAFF. The CDR3 nucleotides are TGTGCCAGCAGCTCCCACACGATGGGGACTGAAGCTTTCTTT.

The gene calls are TRBV19 and TRBJ2-6, with 11 nucleotides matching TRBD1. Per germline, CDR1 LNHDA and CDR2 SQIVND (reference sequence). This CDR3 has 17 residues. The ends lost 7 bases at V and 0 bases at J; junction bases unmatched: 5. CDR3: CASTRTGGASGANVLTF. In DNA form, the CDR3 reads TGTGCCAGTACTAGGACAGGGGGCGCCTCTGGGGCCAACGTCCTGACTTTC.

The V and J genes are TRBV24-1 and TRBJ1-1; D might be TRBD1 (6 bases). V lost 3 bases and J lost 4, with 14 bases in between. The CDR3 has 15 amino acids. Germline V gene lookup returns CDR1 KGHDR and CDR2 SFDVKD. This chain's CDR3 is CATSDPGQGSTEAFF. The CDR3 DNA follows: TGTGCCACCAGTGATCCGGGGCAGGGGTCCACTGAAGCTTTCTTT.

This rearrangement joins TRBV3-1 (or the pseudogene TRBV3-2) to TRBJ2-2; D tentatively reads TRBD1 or TRBD2 (5 bases each). Per the germline V gene, CDR1 is LGHDT and CDR2 is YNNKEL (reference sequence). This CDR3 is built from 13 residues. V shed 0 bases and J shed 13 bases, with 12 bases lying between them. The CDR3 reads CASSQEGQGVLFF. Here the CDR3 DNA reads TGTGCCAGCAGCCAAGAAGGGCAGGGAGTGCTGTTTTTT.

The CDR3 is CASSIIGGQAFF. In DNA form, the CDR3 reads TGTGCCAGTAGTATAATCGGGGGACAAGCTTTCTTT. The gene calls are TRBV19 and TRBJ1-1; D is perhaps TRBD1 (5 bases). Germline V gene data show CDR1 as LNHDA and CDR2 as SQIVND (reference sequence). The CDR3 has 12 residues. V lost 2 bases and J lost 9, with 10 bases in between.

This chain uses TRBV29-1 with TRBJ1-2; 11 nucleotides align to TRBD1. Losses at the gene ends were 7 bases for V and 8 bases for J; bases not matched to a gene: 9. This CDR3 contains 13 residues. The germline gives CDR1 SQVTM, CDR2 ANQGSEA. The DNA for the CDR3 is TGCAGCGCCCCGGGACAGGGGGAGGAAGGCTACACCTTC. Its translation is CSAPGQGEEGYTF.

This chain connects TRBV5-1 to TRBJ2-1; 7 positions match TRBD1. The J segment lost 7 bases and the V segment lost 1 base, leaving 5 bases of the junction unmatched. The CDR3 has 14 amino acids. Germline assignment: CDR1 SGHRS and CDR2 YFSETQ. In DNA, the CDR3 is TGCGCCAGCAGCTTGATCCAGGGGGTAAATGAGCAGTTCTTC. It specifies CASSLIQGVNEQFF.

This clone was observed once. The V call is TRBV19, the J call TRBJ2-7; 9 bases match TRBD2. This CDR3 contains 15 residues. V lost 6 bases and J lost 2; bases outside the gene matches: 8. Germline V gene sequence: CDR1 LNHDA, CDR2 SQIVND (reference sequence). The CDR3 DNA reads as TGTGCCAGTAGCCCAGCGGGAGGAACCCCCTACGAGCAGTACTTC. It codes for CASSPAGGTPYEQYF.

This clone was seen only once. The chain links TRBV7-2 to TRBJ2-7, with D perhaps TRBD1 or TRBD2 (5 bases each). This CDR3 region has 14 residues. Looked up from germline, CDR1 is SGHTA and CDR2 is FQGNSA. The V and J ends lost 1 base and 2 bases respectively, with 9 bases between them. The CDR3 nucleotides read TGTGCCAGCAGCTTAGGGGGCGGGCCCTACGAGCAGTACTTC. Encoded protein: CASSLGGGPYEQYF.

CDR3 bases: TGTGCCAGCAGACTACCGACAGGGCAGATAGGATCACCCCTCCACTTT. This gives the protein CASRLPTGQIGSPLHF. V gene TRBV2 combines with J gene TRBJ1-6; 7 bases map to TRBD1. The V segment lost 6 bases and the J segment 10 bases; nucleotides outside the gene matches: 15. The CDR3 extends over 16 amino acids. Germline values: CDR1 SNHLY, CDR2 FYNNEI. Full variable domain (missing parts from reference TRBV2 and TRBJ1-6): EPEVTQTPSHQVTQMGQEVILRCVPISNHLYFYWYRQILGQKVEFLVSFYNNEISEKSEIFDDQFSVERPDGSNFTLKIRSTKLEDSAMYFCASRLPTGQIGSPLHFGNGTRLTVT.

This rearrangement joins TRBV7-6 to TRBJ2-6, with 8 bases aligning to TRBD1. V lost 2 bases and J lost 3; bases outside the gene matches: 12. The germline V gene encodes CDR1 SGHVS and CDR2 FNYEAQ. CDR3 length: 19 amino acids. The DNA for the CDR3 is TGTGCCAGCAGCTTATTTGGACAGGGCGGGGCTAGTGGGGCCAACGTCCTGACTTTC. Translated, it gives CASSLFGQGGASGANVLTF.

CDR3 region: CASSRLAGGSYNEQFF. CDR3 coding DNA: TGTGCCAGCAGCCGCCTAGCGGGAGGTTCCTACAATGAGCAGTTCTTC. The chain uses TRBV11-3 and TRBJ2-1, with TRBD2 matching 11 bases. Germline V gene data show CDR1 as SGHNT and CDR2 as YENEEA. The CDR3 consists of 16 residues. V shed 5 bases, J shed 1 base, and the junction held 4 bases outside the gene matches.

The chain couples TRBV2 to TRBJ1-1; TRBD1 might be the D (6 bases). In germline, CDR1 is SNHLY, CDR2 FYNNEI. This CDR3 has 15 amino acids. The germline V and J ends were trimmed by 6 bases and 1 base, with 15 bases remaining between them. CDR3 DNA: TGTGCCAGCAGCCCACAGGGTTTGACGAACACTGAAGCTTTCTTT. Its protein is CASSPQGLTNTEAFF.

The CDR3 reads CASSATGYTNYGYTF. CDR3 DNA sequence: TGTGCCAGCTCAGCGACAGGGTACACTAACTATGGCTACACCTTC. This rearrangement joins TRBV18 to TRBJ1-2; 7 nucleotides line up with TRBD1. Trimming removed 5 bases from V and 0 bases from J; junction bases left unmatched: 6. CDR1 KGHSH and CDR2 LQKENI come from the germline V gene. The CDR3 covers 15 residues.

The rearrangement links TRBV19 to TRBJ1-1, with TRBD1 as a possible D gene (5 bases). Trimming removed 3 bases at V and 6 bases at J, with 14 bases between. Germline V CDR1 and CDR2: LNHDA, SQIVND (reference sequence). The CDR3 sequence is 14 residues long. CDR3 coding DNA: TGTGCCAGTAGTATCGGTGCAGGGTACGCTGAAGCTTTCTTT. Its translation is CASSIGAGYAEAFF.